The 23 T cell receptor beta chains below all came from one sample that was sequenced in a study of blood T cell repertoires in COVID-19. Clones were read by immunoSEQ multiplex PCR, and TCRdb kept only the in-frame ones, dropping some. The data show 200,000 or so clones, approximately 80% seen once. The sample was peripheral blood. The receptors were gathered from a woman of 80 years or more with COVID-19, enrolled during active disease.

This chain joins TRBV11-2 and TRBJ2-3; 8 nucleotides agree with TRBD2. With V trimmed by 1 base and J by 5 bases, 5 bases remained unmatched. This CDR3 has 15 amino acids. Germline CDR1 is SGHAT and CDR2 is FQNNGV. CDR3 in DNA: TGTGCCAGCAGCTTAGGAGTAGCGGGGTTAGATACGCAGTATTTT. Translating it yields CASSLGVAGLDTQYF.

The V gene is TRBV4-2, the J gene TRBJ1-2, with a possible D match to TRBD1 (5 bases). The ends were cut back, 0 bases at V and 3 bases at J, with 8 bases in the middle. Germline loops: CDR1 LGHNA, CDR2 YNFKEQ. The CDR3 extends over 14 amino acids. The chain's CDR3 is CASSQEARDYGYTF. The CDR3 DNA reads TGTGCCAGCAGCCAAGAGGCCAGGGACTATGGCTACACCTTC.

V is TRBV7-8 and J is TRBJ2-2; D is perhaps TRBD1 (6 bases). This CDR3 has 13 amino acids. Trimming removed 5 bases at V and 6 bases at J, with 10 bases between. Germline V CDR1 and CDR2: SGHVS, FQNEAQ. Here the CDR3 DNA reads TGTGCCAGCAGCCCCACAGGGCCCGGGGAGCTGTTTTTT. Residues: CASSPTGPGELFF.

The chain links TRBV27 to TRBJ2-3; D not certain. The V and J ends lost 5 bases and 2 bases respectively, with 11 bases between them. The CDR3 is made up of 14 amino acids. Looked up from germline, CDR1 is MNHEY and CDR2 is SMNVEV (reference sequence). The CDR3 region is CASSPRYPTDTQYF. The CDR3 DNA reads as TGTGCCAGCAGTCCACGGTACCCCACAGATACGCAGTATTTT.

The CDR3 reads CASSQDGAGGQFF. DNA of the CDR3: TGTGCCAGCAGCCAAGATGGGGCGGGGGGCCAGTTCTTC. The chain couples TRBV3-1 (or the pseudogene TRBV3-2) to TRBJ2-1; the match to TRBD2 covers 8 bases. In germline, CDR1 is LGHDT, CDR2 YNNKEL (reference sequence). The CDR3 covers 13 residues. The junction had 5 bases not matched to a gene; V was cut back by 0 bases and J by 13 bases.

The chain has TRBV6-5 and TRBJ2-1, with 7 bases that match TRBD1. Germline V gene sequence: CDR1 MNHEY, CDR2 SVGAGI. The CDR3 is 15 amino acids. CDR3 sequence (DNA): TGTGTCTCCCTAGTGATGGGGACAGCCTACAATGAGCAGTTCTTC. Translating it yields CVSLVMGTAYNEQFF.

This chain joins TRBV9 and TRBJ2-3; 7 positions match TRBD2. CDR1 and CDR2 from the germline V gene are SGDLS and YYNGEE. CDR3 length: 15 residues. V lost 4 bases to trimming and J lost 0 bases; unmatched junction nucleotides: 5. The CDR3 protein is CASSPGLVSTDTQYF. In DNA form, the CDR3 reads TGTGCCAGCAGCCCAGGACTAGTTAGCACAGATACGCAGTATTTT.

The sample holds a few counts of this clone. CDR3 sequence reads: CATSRDFRAGNEQFF. CDR3 nucleotide sequence: TGTGCCACCAGCAGAGATTTTCGGGCAGGGAATGAGCAGTTCTTC. The V and J genes are TRBV15 and TRBJ2-1; the D gene is possibly TRBD1 (5 bases). V lost 0 bases, J lost 7 bases, and 13 bases lay in between. The CDR3 is made up of 15 amino acids. Germline assignment: CDR1 LNHNV and CDR2 YYDKDF (reference sequence).

The chain has TRBV27 and TRBJ2-5, with TRBD1 matching 7 bases. CDR1 MNHEY and CDR2 SMNVEV come from the germline V gene (reference sequence). This CDR3 contains 13 residues. Germline trimming cut 9 bases from V and 4 bases from J; bases unmatched to any gene: 8. DNA of the CDR3: TGTGCCAGTGCAAGGGACAGCCGAGAGACCCAGTACTTC. It codes for CASARDSRETQYF.

The chain is built from TRBV7-2 and TRBJ2-7; 11 bases are a match to TRBD2. Germline values: CDR1 SGHTA, CDR2 FQGNSA. Losses at the gene ends were 5 bases for V and 5 bases for J; bases not matched to a gene: 8. CDR3 length: 15 residues. For the CDR3, the DNA is TGTGCCAGCAGCCTATTAGCGGGAGGGCCCCACGAGCAGTACTTC. It is translated as CASSLLAGGPHEQYF.

The chain couples TRBV7-6 to TRBJ2-1, with D unclear. The CDR3 consists of 15 residues. CDR1 is SGHVS and CDR2 is FNYEAQ in the germline V gene. V dropped 3 bases and J dropped 4 bases, with 13 bases sitting between them. This chain's CDR3 is CASSFTDTVYNEQFF. DNA for the CDR3: TGTGCCAGCAGCTTTACAGATACGGTTTACAATGAGCAGTTCTTC.

The chain combines TRBV5-1 with TRBJ2-3; D possibly corresponds to TRBD2 (5 bases). This CDR3 has 15 residues. The germline V gene has CDR1 SGHRS and CDR2 YFSETQ. Trimming took 1 base from V and 0 from J, leaving 9 bases between them. DNA of the CDR3: TGCGCCAGCAGCTTGTGGGGAGATAGCACAGATACGCAGTATTTT. The encoded protein is CASSLWGDSTDTQYF.

The chain carries TRBV11-2 and TRBJ2-1; TRBD2 matches 11 bases. This CDR3 has 18 residues. V was clipped by 5 bases and J by 6 bases; unmatched bases: 15. Germline CDR1 is SGHAT and CDR2 is FQNNGV. The CDR3 nucleotides are TGTGCCAGCAGCCCGCCCCCGGGACTAGCGGACCCCTCCAATGAGCAGTTCTTC. Its translation is CASSPPPGLADPSNEQFF.

CDR3 DNA: TGTGCCAGTAGCCATCCCTCGACAGGCGCCGTCTATGGCTACACCTTC. Translated, it gives CASSHPSTGAVYGYTF. This rearrangement joins TRBV19 to TRBJ1-2; D possibly corresponds to TRBD1 (6 bases). Trimming took 6 bases from V and 4 from J, leaving 21 bases between them. Germline V lookup: CDR1 LNHDA, CDR2 SQIVND (reference sequence). This CDR3 comprises 16 residues.

A single count supports this clone. V and J are TRBV7-9 and TRBJ2-1; 10 nucleotides match TRBD2. V trimming: 1 base; J trimming: 2 bases; junction bases outside the gene matches: 2. The CDR3 consists of 16 residues. The germline gives CDR1 SEHNR, CDR2 FQNEAQ (reference sequence). As DNA, the CDR3 is TGTGCCAGCAGCTTAGGAAGCGGGGGGGCCTACAATGAGCAGTTCTTC. Its protein product is CASSLGSGGAYNEQFF.

The gene calls are TRBV27 and TRBJ2-1; 9 positions agree with TRBD1. Germline loops: CDR1 MNHEY, CDR2 SMNVEV (reference sequence). The ends lost 4 bases at V and 3 bases at J; junction bases unmatched: 1. This CDR3 spans 14 amino acids. The DNA for the CDR3 is TGTGCCAGCAGTTGGGACAGGGACTACAATGAGCAGTTCTTC. This encodes CASSWDRDYNEQFF.

The count of this clone is one. This chain joins TRBV3-1 (or the pseudogene TRBV3-2) and TRBJ1-6, with unresolved D. Between the trimmed V and J ends, which lost 1 base and 1 base, there was a span of 17 bases. This CDR3 comprises 19 residues. Germline-derived CDR1 and CDR2 are LGHDT and YNNKEL (reference sequence). The chain's CDR3 is CASSQGHGPGGSYNSPLHF. The CDR3 coding sequence is TGTGCCAGCAGCCAAGGACACGGTCCTGGTGGGTCCTATAATTCACCCCTCCACTTT.

The chain combines TRBV3-1 (or the pseudogene TRBV3-2) with TRBJ2-1; 11 nucleotides match TRBD2. The CDR3 totals 14 residues. CDR1 and CDR2 (germline): LGHDT, YNNKEL (reference sequence). V dropped 4 bases and J dropped 7; count of bases not matched to a gene: 3. The CDR3 spells CASSLSGRGNEQFF. Here the CDR3 DNA reads TGTGCCAGCAGCCTTAGCGGGAGGGGGAATGAGCAGTTCTTC.

The J gene is TRBJ1-2, the V gene TRBV7-2, with 7 positions matching TRBD1. CDR1 SGHTA and CDR2 FQGNSA come from the germline V gene. CDR3 length: 14 amino acids. With V trimmed by 7 bases and J by 4 bases, 9 bases remained unmatched. As DNA, the CDR3 is TGTGCCAGCACGATGGGGGCAGGGGGCTATGGCTACACCTTC. This sequence encodes CASTMGAGGYGYTF.

The chain employs TRBV19 and TRBJ1-5; TRBD1 matches 8 bases. CDR3 length equals 16 residues. V shed 2 bases, J shed 4 bases, and the junction held 7 bases outside the gene matches. CDR1 LNHDA and CDR2 SQIVND come from the germline V gene (reference sequence). This CDR3 reads CASSIRGQGQNQPQHF. DNA of the CDR3: TGTGCCAGTAGTATACGAGGACAGGGCCAAAATCAGCCCCAGCATTTT.

The DNA for the CDR3 is TGTGCCAGCAGTGAAAGGGCTAGCGGGAACAATGAGCAGTTCTTC. This gives the protein CASSERASGNNEQFF. This chain links TRBV6-4 with TRBJ2-1; TRBD2 matches at 9 bases. With 3 bases clipped from V and 5 bases from J, the junction kept 5 bases outside the gene matches. The germline V gene encodes CDR1 MRHNA and CDR2 SNTAGT. The length of the CDR3 is 15 residues.

This clone was recorded a few times. CDR3 residues: CASSADRGLNQPQHF. DNA of the CDR3: TGTGCCAGCAGCGCGGACAGGGGACTCAATCAGCCCCAGCATTTT. V is TRBV9 and J is TRBJ1-5, with TRBD1 identical over 9 bases. J gave up 3 bases and V 3 bases, and 4 bases lay outside the gene matches. Germline CDR1 and CDR2: SGDLS and YYNGEE. This CDR3 region has 15 residues. Variable domain in full (rest from reference TRBV9 and TRBJ1-5): DSGVTQTPKHLITATGQRVTLRCSPRSGDLSVYWYQQSLDQGLQFLIQYYNGEERAKGNILERFSAQQFPDLHSELNLSSLELGDSALYFCASSADRGLNQPQHFGDGTRLSIL.

The chain employs TRBV6-1 and TRBJ2-7; TRBD1 might be the D (6 bases). Trimming took 4 bases from V and 3 from J, leaving 19 bases between them. The length of the CDR3 is 16 residues. Germline V gene lookup returns CDR1 MNHNS and CDR2 SASEGT. The CDR3 bases are TGTGCCAGCAGTGGGGTCGGTCAGGGGCGGAACTACGAGCAGTACTTC. Its protein is CASSGVGQGRNYEQYF.